This TCR beta chain emerged from a study of CD8+CD57+ T cells in acquired aplastic anemia. V shed 7 bases and J 5 bases; nucleotides not matched to a gene: 19. This CDR3 is 19 amino acids long. The germline CDR1 and CDR2 sequences are SGHAT and FQNNGV. Patients chosen for sequencing had CD8+CD57+ cells that had expanded, as shown by flow cytometry. The TCR beta profiling, which covered VDJ combination and CDR3 sequence, was carried out using genomic DNA as the template. Via MiXCR, TCRdb re-called the reads, giving one row per CDR3 protein. The sample yields 75,000 to 80,000 distinct CDR3 sequences, just over 70% seen once.

The source of this sequence is a human donor with aplastic anemia. The sequenced sample consisted of sorted CD4+, CD8+, or CD8+CD57+ T cells (not recorded which) from PBMCs. The genes are TRBV11-2 and TRBJ2-2, with 10 bases lining up with TRBD2. The CDR3 region has the DNA TGTGCCAGCACCTATCTTGTGGCTAGCGGGAGTGTGACGACCGGGGAGCTGTTTTTT. The encoded protein is CASTYLVASGSVTTGELFF.